Shown below are 2 T cell receptor beta chains from a single sample sequenced in a study of OX40 agonist ivuxolimab in advanced cancers. Assay: immunoSEQ multiplex PCR; the TCRdb copy retains only in-frame clones and omits some. Altogether approximately 76,000 clones are present, approximately 86% being singletons, with the ten largest covering about 0.75%. Sample: CD4+ or CD8+ T cells sorted from blood, taken in a trial of the OX40 agonist ivuxolimab. These receptor sequences come from an adult with an advanced solid tumor such as melanoma, head and neck, liver or kidney cancer.

The chain carries TRBV9 and TRBJ1-4; tentatively, D is TRBD1 (6 bases). The CDR3 runs to 15 residues. Per germline, CDR1 SGDLS and CDR2 YYNGEE. Trimming cost V 3 bases and J 10 bases, with 19 bases left between them. The CDR3 spells CASSEGGRMDGKLFF. In DNA, the CDR3 is TGTGCCAGCAGCGAGGGGGGGCGGATGGATGGAAAACTGTTTTTT.

The V call is TRBV20-1, the J call TRBJ2-5, with TRBD2 matching over 7 bases. The CDR3 covers 11 residues. Germline V lookup: CDR1 DFQATT, CDR2 SNEGSKA (reference sequence). CDR3 amino acids: CGGGIQETQYF. In DNA, the CDR3 is TGCGGGGGGGGGATCCAAGAGACCCAGTACTTC.